The clone carrying this T cell receptor beta chain has just a few counts. Its target is not known. The sample comes from a study of cytomegalovirus exposure and HLA in healthy donors. Study conclusions and caveats: According to a later analysis, donors in an Asian-associated ancestry cluster reportedly had fewer N-insertions than the approximately 730-donor mean. The sole available immune exposure information was CMV serostatus. Equally common other TCR beta chains were less clonally expanded than HLA-associated ones, a later analysis found.

Germline V lookup: CDR1 MNHNY, CDR2 SVGAGI (reference sequence). The CDR3 spans 14 residues. Trimming stripped 2 bases from V and 4 bases from J, with 11 bases between. Use of 60 Vbeta and 13 Jbeta primers characterized the PCR. Data came from immunoSEQ multiplex PCR; TCRdb stores just in-frame clones and leaves some out. The sample holds over 120,000 clones, roughly 80% seen once. Sequencing input: PBMCs. The gene calls are TRBV6-6 and TRBJ1-1; TRBD1 is a possible D gene (5 bases). This clonotype was sampled from a woman in her thirties in good health and CMV-seronegative. CDR3 sequence: CASSYPRAGTEAFF. In DNA, the CDR3 is TGTGCCAGCAGTTACCCCAGGGCCGGCACTGAAGCTTTCTTT.